What follows are 26 T cell receptor beta chains derived from one specimen sequenced in a study of blood T cell repertoires in COVID-19. This table comes from immunoSEQ multiplex PCR, and its TCRdb copy is limited to in-frame clones, with some not included. This table holds 300,000 to 450,000 clones, 80% to 90% found once. Sequencing used peripheral blood. Receptors were obtained from a woman in her 30s with COVID-19, enrolled during active disease.

V usage is TRBV19 and J usage is TRBJ2-5; maybe TRBD2 (7 bases). The CDR3 runs to 15 residues. The germline V gene has CDR1 LNHDA and CDR2 SQIVND (reference sequence). V gave up 5 bases and J gave up 5 bases, with 18 bases separating them. The CDR3 DNA reads TGTGCCAGTAGTCCCCTGCGGGGGCCAAAGGAGACCCAGTACTTC. Encoded protein: CASSPLRGPKETQYF.

The sample holds a few counts of this clone. This chain uses TRBV25-1 with TRBJ1-2; a weak D match, TRBD1 (5 bases). The V gene lost 1 base and the J gene lost 5 bases, with 14 bases spanning the gap. CDR3 length: 15 amino acids. Germline V gene data show CDR1 as MGHDK and CDR2 as SYGVNS. CDR3 protein: CASSEFGPGLYGYTF. The CDR3 DNA is TGTGCCAGCAGTGAATTTGGGCCAGGGTTGTATGGCTACACCTTC.

This rearrangement joins TRBV7-2 to TRBJ2-1, with D hard to call. The CDR3 spans 14 residues. Trimming removed 1 base from V and 9 bases from J, with 13 bases in between. Germline CDR1 and CDR2: SGHTA and FQGNSA. CDR3 sequence reads: CASSLGDRVSEQFF. For the CDR3, the DNA is TGTGCCAGCAGCTTAGGAGATCGCGTTAGTGAGCAGTTCTTC.

The chain recombines TRBV9 with TRBJ1-2, with a weak D call TRBD1 (5 bases). This CDR3 contains 14 residues. Germline V gene lookup returns CDR1 SGDLS and CDR2 YYNGEE. Trimming removed 0 bases at V and 6 bases at J, with 12 bases between. This chain's CDR3 is CASSVGQPADGYTF. CDR3 nucleotide sequence: TGTGCCAGCAGCGTAGGACAGCCGGCTGATGGCTACACCTTC.

CDR3 sequence: CASSLGGRSSGNTIYF. The CDR3 DNA reads as TGCGCCAGCAGCCTCGGGGGGAGGAGCTCTGGAAACACCATATATTTT. V usage is TRBV4-1 and J usage is TRBJ1-3; TRBD1 is a possible D gene (5 bases). Germline values: CDR1 MGHRA, CDR2 YSYEKL. Trimming pared 4 bases from V and 0 bases from J, leaving 13 bases between. The CDR3 is 16 residues long.

The chain has TRBV2 and TRBJ1-2, with TRBD1 matching 7 bases. J lost 8 bases, V lost 6 bases, and 9 bases had no gene match. This CDR3 contains 13 residues. From germline, CDR1 is SNHLY and CDR2 FYNNEI. The CDR3 DNA is TGTGCCAGCAGGGCCTTACAGGGGAGAGGCTACACCTTC. It is translated as CASRALQGRGYTF.

The rearrangement joins TRBV11-3 to TRBJ2-3, with 7 bases matching TRBD1. The germline gives CDR1 SGHNT, CDR2 YENEEA. Unmatched junction bases numbered 8, after V lost 1 base and J lost 4 bases. CDR3 length: 16 residues. The CDR3 nucleotides are TGTGCCAGCAGCTTAGGGCAGACAGGGCAGTCAGATACGCAGTATTTT. Translated: CASSLGQTGQSDTQYF.

The rearrangement joins TRBV7-6 to TRBJ2-1, with D perhaps matching TRBD1 (6 bases). Deletions cut 3 bases from V and 4 bases from J, with 16 bases between. The CDR3 consists of 16 residues. Germline-derived CDR1 and CDR2 are SGHVS and FNYEAQ. This CDR3 reads CASSLGTGPMYNEQFF. CDR3 sequence (DNA): TGTGCCAGCAGCTTGGGAACAGGGCCCATGTACAATGAGCAGTTCTTC.

This chain connects TRBV7-6 to TRBJ1-4; possibly TRBD1 for D (6 bases). V dropped 5 bases and J dropped 2 bases, with 18 bases sitting between them. This CDR3 is 17 amino acids long. Germline values: CDR1 SGHVS, CDR2 FNYEAQ. The CDR3 sequence is CASSRDVLQGTNEKLFF. CDR3 DNA sequence: TGTGCCAGCAGCCGAGACGTATTGCAGGGGACTAATGAAAAACTGTTTTTT.

This rearrangement joins TRBV9 to TRBJ2-1; 8 nucleotides align to TRBD2. Trimming cost V 2 bases and J 6 bases; bases outside gene matches: 7. The CDR3 extends over 15 amino acids. CDR1 is SGDLS and CDR2 is YYNGEE in the germline V gene. The CDR3 region has the DNA TGTGCCAGCAGCGTGGGTAGCGGGACGTCCAATGAGCAGTTCTTC. This gives the protein CASSVGSGTSNEQFF.

The chain carries TRBV6-6 and TRBJ2-2; 7 bases are a match to TRBD1. The germline gives CDR1 MNHNY, CDR2 SVGAGI (reference sequence). This CDR3 is 14 amino acids long. The V and J ends lost 1 base and 7 bases, in that order; junction bases with no gene match: 3. In DNA form, the CDR3 reads TGTGCCAGCAGTTACTTGACAGGGAACGGGGAGCTGTTTTTT. It encodes CASSYLTGNGELFF.

This sequence joins TRBV4-2 and TRBJ2-1; TRBD2 matches 8 bases. The CDR3 length is 18 residues. Trimming removed 4 bases from V and 9 bases from J; junction bases left unmatched: 20. The germline V gene has CDR1 LGHNA and CDR2 YNFKEQ. CDR3 protein: CASSRLMGWRGETIEQFF. For the CDR3, the DNA is TGTGCCAGCAGCCGGCTGATGGGTTGGCGGGGGGAAACCATTGAGCAGTTCTTC.

The chain is built from TRBV30 and TRBJ1-4, with unresolved D. The CDR3 has 14 residues. Trimming stripped 4 bases from V and 7 bases from J, with 16 bases between. Germline V gene sequence: CDR1 GTSNPN, CDR2 SVGIG (reference sequence). The DNA of the CDR3 is TGTGCCTGGAACCCCATGGCGGGTCGTGAAAAACTGTTTTTT. This gives the protein CAWNPMAGREKLFF.

The chain links TRBV24-1 to TRBJ1-2, with TRBD1 matching 10 bases. Trimming took 4 bases from V and 7 from J; bases not matched to a gene: 14. The CDR3 contains 17 residues. Germline lookup yields CDR1 KGHDR and CDR2 SFDVKD. The CDR3 DNA reads as TGTGCCACCAGTGAGGCGGGACAGGGGACCCAACTAGGTGGCTACACCTTC. Protein: CATSEAGQGTQLGGYTF.

This chain joins TRBV7-2 and TRBJ2-1; 7 nucleotides match TRBD2. Germline V CDR1 and CDR2: SGHTA, FQGNSA. The trim removed 2 bases at V and 1 base at J, leaving 2 bases unmatched. The CDR3 has 15 amino acids. The CDR3 nucleotides read TGTGCCAGCAGCTTACCCGGGGGGTCCTACAATGAGCAGTTCTTC. Protein sequence: CASSLPGGSYNEQFF.

The chain joins TRBV6-5 to TRBJ1-4; 8 bases fit TRBD1. V shed 6 bases, J shed 9 bases, and the junction held 9 bases outside the gene matches. The CDR3 sequence is 14 residues long. Germline CDR1 MNHEY, CDR2 SVGAGI. The CDR3: CASSWDRKTQKLFF. The CDR3 DNA reads TGTGCCAGCAGCTGGGACAGGAAAACTCAAAAACTGTTTTTT.

DNA of the CDR3: TGTGCCAGCAGTCCAGGCCTAGCGGGAGCATGGAATGAGCAGTTCTTC. This codes for CASSPGLAGAWNEQFF. The chain employs TRBV27 and TRBJ2-1, with 10 bases fitting TRBD2. This CDR3 is built from 16 residues. Germline CDR1 is MNHEY and CDR2 is SMNVEV (reference sequence). V lost 5 bases and J lost 7; bases outside the gene matches: 11.

This chain connects TRBV9 to TRBJ2-5, with 8 nucleotides matching TRBD2. Trimming took 2 bases from V and 0 from J; bases not matched to a gene: 6. Germline CDR1 and CDR2: SGDLS and YYNGEE. The CDR3 runs to 16 residues. CDR3 residues: CASSVLSGGHQETQYF. The CDR3 DNA follows: TGTGCCAGCAGCGTCCTAAGCGGGGGACACCAAGAGACCCAGTACTTC.

The J gene is TRBJ2-2, the V gene TRBV9; the match to TRBD2 covers 11 bases. Trimming at V came to 6 bases and at J to 6 bases, leaving 10 bases not matched to a gene. The CDR3 runs to 16 residues. CDR1 and CDR2 (germline): SGDLS, YYNGEE. The CDR3 region has the DNA TGTGCCAGCACACCCAGACTAGCGGGGCGGGCCGGGGAGCTGTTTTTT. It specifies CASTPRLAGRAGELFF.

This clone was detected once. The chain couples TRBV7-9 to TRBJ2-5; possible D gene TRBD1, 6 bases. The CDR3 contains 14 residues. Trimming took 2 bases from V and 7 from J, leaving 14 bases between them. From germline, CDR1 is SEHNR and CDR2 FQNEAQ (reference sequence). Here the CDR3 DNA reads TGTGCCAGCAGCTTAATGGGGGCGGATGGGACCCAGTACTTC. Translation gives CASSLMGADGTQYF.

The table lists this clone with a count of one. The chain has TRBV7-2 and TRBJ1-6; 9 bases are a match to TRBD1. V lost 6 bases and J lost 8; bases outside the gene matches: 5. Per the germline V gene, CDR1 is SGHTA and CDR2 is FQGNSA. This CDR3 has 14 amino acids. This chain's CDR3 is CASRTTGGDSPLHF. The CDR3 region has the DNA TGTGCCAGCAGAACGACAGGGGGAGATTCACCCCTCCACTTT.

This sequence joins TRBV5-4 and TRBJ2-2; TRBD2 matches 10 bases. V was clipped by 0 bases and J by 4 bases; unmatched bases: 6. CDR1 and CDR2 (germline): SGHNT, YYREEE (reference sequence). The CDR3 sequence is 17 residues long. This CDR3 is CASSLDLAGVSTGELFF. DNA for the CDR3: TGTGCCAGCAGCTTGGATCTAGCGGGAGTGAGCACCGGGGAGCTGTTTTTT.

The V and J genes are TRBV2 and TRBJ2-2; D gene unclear. This CDR3 is built from 16 residues. The germline V and J ends were trimmed by 5 bases and 0 bases, with 13 bases remaining between them. Germline loops: CDR1 SNHLY, CDR2 FYNNEI. The CDR3 bases are TGTGCCAGCAGTCGTAGTCGACACCCGAACACCGGGGAGCTGTTTTTT. Encoded protein: CASSRSRHPNTGELFF.

This chain uses TRBV20-1 with TRBJ2-5; no clear D. V was clipped by 3 bases and J by 5 bases, with 4 bases between them. Per germline, CDR1 DFQATT and CDR2 SNEGSKA (reference sequence). This CDR3 is 10 amino acids long. In DNA, the CDR3 is TGCAGTGCTAGGGAGGAGACCCAGTACTTC. It specifies CSAREETQYF.

This clone was seen only once. The chain carries TRBV19 and TRBJ2-3, with 8 positions matching TRBD1. V shed 7 bases and J 7 bases; nucleotides not matched to a gene: 1. Looked up from germline, CDR1 is LNHDA and CDR2 is SQIVND (reference sequence). CDR3 length equals 11 residues. In nucleotides, the CDR3 is TGTGCCAGTAACAGGGGGAATACGCAGTATTTT. Residues: CASNRGNTQYF.

The chain employs TRBV7-8 and TRBJ2-3; D uncertain. V was cut by 3 bases and J by 6 bases, with 7 bases left in between. Germline CDR1 reads SGHVS; CDR2 reads FQNEAQ. The length of the CDR3 is 12 residues. Here the CDR3 reads CASSFDTDTQYF. The CDR3 DNA reads as TGTGCCAGCAGCTTTGATACTGATACGCAGTATTTT.